The 27 T cell receptor beta chains listed next were all sequenced from one sample in a study of CD8+ T cells in alopecia areata listed by TCRdb under 2018. Libraries were prepared through the immunoSEQ multiplex PCR assay. To provide template for TCR sequencing, every sample had RNA extracted and reverse transcribed into cDNA. The source is immuneACCESS, and TCRdb retained only in-frame sequences with V and J called. Part of the clones is not carried over; for the studies checked, unresolved V genes explain less than half of this, and the remainder is unexplained. The sample profile shows roughly 190,000 clones; approximately 60% of them were found once. Of the sample, less than 0.8% is held by the ten largest clones. The time point label for this specimen denotes: 4 weeks on oral tofacitinib. The treatment or condition label corresponds to: oral pan-JAK inhibitor, 5-10 mg twice daily. Sequences were derived from CD4+ T cells sorted from blood, sampled at week 4, from a patient treated with tofacitinib. All receptors come from a human donor with alopecia areata.

This clone was counted a few times. The V call is TRBV30, the J call TRBJ2-1; D may be TRBD1 or TRBD2 (5 bases each). There are 11 residues in the CDR3. Trimming left V 3 bases short and J 15 bases short, with 15 bases between. The germline gives CDR1 GTSNPN, CDR2 SVGIG (reference sequence). CDR3 DNA sequence: TGTGCCTGGAGCGGGGCGGTTAAGTGGTTCTTC. Translated, it gives CAWSGAVKWFF.

This chain joins TRBV4-1 and TRBJ1-1, with D possibly being TRBD1 (5 bases). Germline V gives CDR1 MGHRA, CDR2 YSYEKL. The CDR3 has 17 residues. Trimming left V 0 bases short and J 3 bases short, with 17 bases between. CDR3 residues: CASSQDLGARGYTEAFF. DNA for the CDR3: TGCGCCAGCAGCCAAGATCTTGGGGCGAGGGGATACACTGAAGCTTTCTTT.

The table lists this clone with a few counts. Distinct nucleotide sequences in the sample also encode this CDR3. The chain combines TRBV30 with TRBJ1-1, with a weak D call TRBD1 (5 bases). Trimming removed 0 bases from V and 4 bases from J, with 9 bases in between. The CDR3 is 13 amino acids. Per germline, CDR1 GTSNPN and CDR2 SVGIG (reference sequence). The CDR3 loop is CAWSVGGGTEAFF. CDR3 nucleotides: TGTGCCTGGAGTGTGGGGGGAGGCACTGAAGCTTTCTTT.

Comment on this clone: The same CDR3 also results from other DNA sequences found in this sample. This rearrangement joins TRBV20-1 to TRBJ2-3; unclear D gene. The CDR3 loop spans 10 amino acids. From germline, CDR1 is DFQATT and CDR2 SNEGSKA (reference sequence). V dropped 5 bases and J dropped 6 bases, with 6 bases sitting between them. Here the CDR3 DNA reads TGCAGTGCTTCCGCGGATACGCAGTATTTT. This gives the protein CSASADTQYF.

This clone has only a few counts. The chain employs TRBV15 and TRBJ2-7; D remains unclear. The CDR3 runs to 12 residues. V lost 0 bases, J lost 2 bases, and 2 bases lay in between. The V gene's germline CDR1 is LNHNV and CDR2 YYDKDF (reference sequence). The DNA for the CDR3 is TGTGCCACCAGCAGAGATGCCTACGAGCAGTACTTC. This gives the protein CATSRDAYEQYF.

This chain uses TRBV27 with TRBJ2-1; 7 nucleotides align to TRBD1. The CDR3 contains 15 residues. Germline CDR1 and CDR2: MNHEY and SMNVEV (reference sequence). Trimming cost V 4 bases and J 1 base; bases outside gene matches: 4. CDR3 in amino acids: CASSSGQTSYNEQFF. CDR3 sequence (DNA): TGTGCCAGCAGTTCGGGACAGACTTCCTACAATGAGCAGTTCTTC.

This chain uses TRBV4-2 with TRBJ2-7, with 9 bases lining up with TRBD1. The CDR3 sequence is 14 residues long. Germline CDR1 LGHNA, CDR2 YNFKEQ. V was pared by 5 bases and J by 2 bases, with 4 bases of the junction left unmatched. Here the CDR3 DNA reads TGTGCCAGCAGCTCGGGACAGGGCCCCTACGAGCAGTACTTC. It yields the protein CASSSGQGPYEQYF.

The J gene is TRBJ2-5, the V gene TRBV2; 11 positions match TRBD2. In germline, CDR1 is SNHLY, CDR2 FYNNEI. Losses at the gene ends were 6 bases for V and 9 bases for J; bases not matched to a gene: 3. CDR3 length: 12 amino acids. Written as DNA, the CDR3 is TGTGCCAGCAGACTAGCGGGAGAAGCCCAGTACTTC. Protein: CASRLAGEAQYF. The whole variable domain, filled in from reference TRBV2 and TRBJ2-5, reads EPEVTQTPSHQVTQMGQEVILRCVPISNHLYFYWYRQILGQKVEFLVSFYNNEISEKSEIFDDQFSVERPDGSNFTLKIRSTKLEDSAMYFCASRLAGEAQYFGPGTRLLVL.

The J gene is TRBJ1-5, the V gene TRBV15; D uncertain. Per germline, CDR1 LNHNV and CDR2 YYDKDF (reference sequence). This CDR3 is 16 amino acids long. With 3 bases removed from V and 4 bases from J, the gap between germline ends came to 16 bases. The CDR3 here is CATSSGIGGKNQPQHF. The CDR3 DNA reads as TGTGCCACCAGCAGCGGAATTGGCGGCAAGAATCAGCCCCAGCATTTT.

The V and J genes are TRBV6-5 and TRBJ1-2; 7 bases map to TRBD1. V shed 5 bases and J 7 bases; nucleotides not matched to a gene: 4. This CDR3 region has 12 residues. Germline V lookup: CDR1 MNHEY, CDR2 SVGAGI. The CDR3 region is CASSAGDSGYTF. CDR3 nucleotides: TGTGCCAGCAGTGCCGGGGACAGTGGCTACACCTTC.

The rearrangement links TRBV30 to TRBJ2-3; 7 nucleotides agree with TRBD2. CDR3 length equals 15 residues. V shed 0 bases and J 3 bases; nucleotides not matched to a gene: 6. Germline V gives CDR1 GTSNPN, CDR2 SVGIG (reference sequence). The chain's CDR3 is CAWSVRRGWTDTQYF. The CDR3 nucleotides are TGTGCCTGGAGTGTACGGCGGGGGTGGACAGATACGCAGTATTTT.

The V gene is TRBV12-5, the J gene TRBJ1-2, with D possibly TRBD1 on 6 matching bases. V was pared by 7 bases and J by 8 bases, with 17 bases between. The V gene's germline CDR1 is LGHNT and CDR2 FRNRAP. There are 13 residues in the CDR3. For the CDR3, the DNA is TGTGCTAGTGCCCAAAACGGACAGACGGGCTACACCTTC. Protein product: CASAQNGQTGYTF. Looking up the rest from reference TRBV12-5 and TRBJ1-2 gives the full variable domain: DARVTQTPRHKVTEMGQEVTMRCQPILGHNTVFWYRQTMMQGLELLAYFRNRAPLDDSGMPKDRFSAEMPDATLATLKIQPSEPRDSAVYFCASAQNGQTGYTFGSGTRLTVV.

V gene TRBV2 combines with J gene TRBJ2-3; 8 bases are a match to TRBD2. Germline trimming cut 7 bases from V and 1 base from J; bases unmatched to any gene: 13. The V gene's germline CDR1 is SNHLY and CDR2 FYNNEI. The CDR3 length is 17 residues. The CDR3 here is CASTRRLREAGTDTQYF. CDR3 coding DNA: TGTGCCAGCACCCGGAGGTTGCGGGAGGCAGGCACAGATACGCAGTATTTT.

The CDR3 sequence: CAWSVYRTEAFF. CDR3 bases: TGTGCCTGGAGTGTGTATCGAACTGAAGCTTTCTTT. The chain carries TRBV30 and TRBJ1-1; the D is unclear. There are 12 residues in the CDR3. Germline CDR1 and CDR2: GTSNPN and SVGIG (reference sequence). Trimming removed 0 bases at V and 5 bases at J, with 7 bases between.

This chain connects TRBV6-5 to TRBJ1-2, with TRBD1 matching over 8 bases. CDR3 length equals 13 residues. V trimming: 6 bases; J trimming: 8 bases; junction bases outside the gene matches: 8. Germline CDR1 and CDR2: MNHEY and SVGAGI. The CDR3 DNA reads as TGTGCCAGCAGGCAAACAGGGGGTGTCGGCTACACCTTC. It is translated as CASRQTGGVGYTF.

This clone was found a few times. The CDR3 protein is CASSQRGQGHEQYF. DNA of the CDR3: TGCGCCAGCAGTCAAAGGGGACAGGGCCACGAGCAGTACTTC. The rearrangement joins TRBV23-1 to TRBJ2-7; 9 bases are shared with TRBD1. TRBV23-1 is an open reading frame whose function is uncertain. With 2 bases clipped from V and 5 bases from J, the junction kept 4 bases outside the gene matches. This CDR3 region has 14 residues.

This clone was counted between two and nine times. V and J are TRBV5-6 and TRBJ2-7; TRBD1 agrees at 11 bases. This CDR3 contains 15 residues. Germline values: CDR1 SGHDT, CDR2 YYEEEE. V dropped 0 bases and J dropped 1; count of bases not matched to a gene: 0. Here the CDR3 reads CASSLGDRGSYEQYF. CDR3 bases: TGTGCCAGCAGCTTGGGGGACAGGGGGTCCTACGAGCAGTACTTC.

This chain links TRBV29-1 with TRBJ1-2; D unclear. There are 11 residues in the CDR3. V shed 0 bases and J shed 8 bases, with 7 bases lying between them. Per the germline V gene, CDR1 is SQVTM and CDR2 is ANQGSEA. Here the CDR3 reads CSVEESRGYTF. As DNA, the CDR3 is TGCAGCGTTGAAGAGTCCCGGGGCTACACCTTC.

The rearrangement joins TRBV6-1 to TRBJ2-7; 8 positions agree with TRBD2. The trim removed 10 bases at V and 6 bases at J, leaving 11 bases unmatched. The CDR3 consists of 13 residues. Germline values: CDR1 MNHNS, CDR2 SASEGT. This chain's CDR3 is CATAGRAGGEQYF. As DNA, the CDR3 is TGTGCCACCGCGGGCAGGGCGGGAGGCGAGCAGTACTTC.

J is TRBJ2-4 and V is TRBV29-1, with 12 bases aligning to TRBD2. The J segment lost 0 bases and the V segment lost 6 bases, leaving 9 bases of the junction unmatched. The CDR3 loop spans 17 amino acids. Germline V gene lookup returns CDR1 SQVTM and CDR2 ANQGSEA. The CDR3 DNA reads as TGCAGCGTCCCTAGGACTAGCGGGACACTAGCCAAAAACATTCAGTACTTC. Amino acid sequence: CSVPRTSGTLAKNIQYF.

The V and J genes are TRBV9 and TRBJ2-3; TRBD1 or TRBD2 may be the D gene (5 bases each). V was shortened by 0 bases and J by 6 bases, with 5 bases between the two germline ends. CDR3 size: 12 residues. Germline V gene lookup returns CDR1 SGDLS and CDR2 YYNGEE. The CDR3 reads CASSVGGDTQYF. The CDR3 DNA follows: TGTGCCAGCAGCGTAGGGGGGGATACGCAGTATTTT.

In regard to this clone: The identical CDR3 is also encoded by other nucleotide sequences in the sample. The chain is built from TRBV5-1 and TRBJ2-2, with 10 bases aligning to TRBD1. Germline assignment: CDR1 SGHRS and CDR2 YFSETQ. The CDR3 sequence is 14 residues long. The V segment lost 4 bases and the J segment 4 bases; nucleotides outside the gene matches: 1. The CDR3 bases are TGCGCCAGCAGCAGGACAGGGGGCACCGGGGAGCTGTTTTTT. Protein sequence: CASSRTGGTGELFF.

This clone appeared a few times. This chain uses TRBV2 with TRBJ2-3, with a weak D call TRBD1 (6 bases). The CDR3 extends over 15 amino acids. V lost 4 bases and J lost 0, with 11 bases in between. CDR1 and CDR2 from the germline V gene are SNHLY and FYNNEI. The chain's CDR3 is CASSANRASTDTQYF. The CDR3 DNA sequence: TGTGCCAGCAGTGCCAACAGGGCTAGCACAGATACGCAGTATTTT.

This chain uses TRBV27 with TRBJ2-7; 10 bases agree with TRBD1. V trimming: 0 bases; J trimming: 4 bases; junction bases outside the gene matches: 6. The CDR3 covers 16 residues. CDR1 MNHEY and CDR2 SMNVEV come from the germline V gene (reference sequence). The CDR3 DNA is TGTGCCAGCAGTTTATCTTGGACAGGGGGGAAATACGAGCAGTACTTC. Translation gives CASSLSWTGGKYEQYF.

J is TRBJ1-1 and V is TRBV6-5; TRBD1 matches 7 bases. The CDR3 is 14 residues long. J gave up 0 bases and V 4 bases, and 2 bases lay outside the gene matches. In germline, CDR1 is MNHEY, CDR2 SVGAGI. CDR3 sequence reads: CASSSGQVNTEAFF. The CDR3 nucleotides are TGTGCCAGCAGTTCCGGACAGGTGAACACTGAAGCTTTCTTT.

The chain couples TRBV5-1 to TRBJ2-7; possibly TRBD2 for D (5 bases). This CDR3 region has 16 residues. The germline gives CDR1 SGHRS, CDR2 YFSETQ. Trimming stripped 7 bases from V and 3 bases from J, with 23 bases between. The CDR3 DNA reads TGCGCCAGCGCCAACGCTTATACTAGGACCATCTACGAGCAGTACTTC. This translates into CASANAYTRTIYEQYF.

A few counts support this clone. The chain carries TRBV5-4 and TRBJ2-5; no firm D call. Germline CDR1 reads SGHNT; CDR2 reads YYREEE (reference sequence). This CDR3 region has 12 residues. Trimming removed 2 bases from V and 4 bases from J, with 6 bases in between. CDR3 residues: CASSFPGETQYF. As DNA, the CDR3 is TGTGCCAGCAGCTTCCCGGGAGAGACCCAGTACTTC.